This T cell receptor (beta chain) was profiled in a study of CD8+CD57+ T cells in acquired aplastic anemia. TCR beta VDJ and CDR3 profiling used genomic DNA as template. One entry per CDR3 protein, called by TCRdb with MiXCR from the reads. This sample carries hundreds of thousands of distinct CDR3 sequences, 55% to 75% of them seen once, and the ten largest clones take under 4.5%. The CDR3 is made up of 13 amino acids. Germline CDR1 and CDR2: SGHRS and YFSETQ. Points on this clonotype: A junction boundary mismatches the germline segment, possibly from a read error.

J is TRBJ1-2 and V is TRBV5-1; D gene unclear. This TCR was recovered from a human donor in good health, serving as a control. Specimen: sorted CD4+, CD8+, or CD8+CD57+ T cells (not recorded which) from PBMCs. CDR3 sequence reads: CASRKDTSYCYTF. CDR3 coding DNA: TGTGCCAGCAGGAAGGATACTTCCTATTGCTACACCTTC.